The 20 T cell receptor beta chains given below trace back to one sample, sequenced in a study of T cells in Graves' hyperthyroidism and ophthalmopathy. It was RNA transcripts that yielded the amplified TCR beta CDR3 regions. RT-PCR in the first round (using the HTBI primer set) targeted the TCR CDR3. TCRdb re-called the multiplex PCR reads through MiXCR, storing one row per CDR3 protein. The sample consists of around 760,000 distinct CDR3 sequences, around a third of them appearing once. Sequenced sample: blood. Source of these receptors: a woman in her forties with Graves' hyperthyroidism.

This clonotype was detected many times. The CDR3 sequence: CASSLLLGQPQHF. In nucleotides, the CDR3 is TGTGCCAGCAGCTTACTTCTGGGACAGCCCCAGCATTTT. This rearrangement joins TRBV13 to TRBJ1-5; D not certain. CDR3 length equals 13 residues. The V end was cut by 2 bases, the J end by 7 bases, with 9 bases between. CDR1 is PRHDT, CDR2 FYEKMQ, per germline (reference sequence).

V gene TRBV20-1 combines with J gene TRBJ1-1, with D possibly being TRBD1 (6 bases). The CDR3 consists of 15 residues. V shed 0 bases and J shed 4 bases, with 15 bases lying between them. The V gene's germline CDR1 is DFQATT and CDR2 SNEGSKA (reference sequence). The DNA for the CDR3 is TGCAGTGCTAGAGATCCGACAGGACCGAGCACTGAAGCTTTCTTT. It translates to CSARDPTGPSTEAFF.

The table lists this clonotype with a few counts. The chain carries TRBV27 and TRBJ2-7; 7 bases line up with TRBD1. The CDR3 loop spans 13 amino acids. The V gene end was trimmed by 2 bases and the J gene end by 3 bases; junction bases not matched to a gene: 1. Germline values: CDR1 MNHEY, CDR2 SMNVEV (reference sequence). The CDR3 here is CASSLPGGYEQYF. The CDR3 DNA follows: TGTGCCAGCAGTTTACCAGGGGGCTACGAGCAGTACTTC.

The table lists this clonotype with a few counts. CDR3 region: CASRKQGRGNYGYTF. The CDR3 region has the DNA TGTGCCAGCAGAAAACAGGGACGGGGTAACTATGGCTACACCTTC. The rearrangement links TRBV7-2 to TRBJ1-2; TRBD1 is a possible D gene (6 bases). CDR3 length equals 15 residues. In germline, CDR1 is SGHTA, CDR2 FQGNSA. V was clipped by 6 bases and J by 1 base, with 15 bases between them.

This clonotype showed up just once. J is TRBJ2-5 and V is TRBV2, with 9 bases identical to TRBD2. Per germline, CDR1 SNHLY and CDR2 FYNNEI. V was pared by 0 bases and J by 3 bases, with 2 bases of the junction left unmatched. The CDR3 sequence is 15 residues long. In nucleotides, the CDR3 is TGTGCCAGCAGTGAAGCGCTAGCGGGGAAAGAGACCCAGTACTTC. Its translation: CASSEALAGKETQYF.

The chain uses TRBV5-1 and TRBJ1-1; TRBD1 matches 10 bases. J was trimmed by 4 bases and V by 2 bases; bases with no gene match: 5. CDR3 length equals 15 residues. Germline V gene sequence: CDR1 SGHRS, CDR2 YFSETQ. The CDR3 loop is CASSFQTGGFTEAFF. The CDR3 region has the DNA TGCGCCAGCAGCTTTCAGACAGGGGGCTTCACTGAAGCTTTCTTT.

This clonotype showed up many times. The CDR3 nucleotides are TGTGCCAGTAGTCCAGGACAGGGGGCGTTTGGCTACACCTTC. Residues: CASSPGQGAFGYTF. This rearrangement joins TRBV19 to TRBJ1-2; 11 positions agree with TRBD1. Germline values: CDR1 LNHDA, CDR2 SQIVND (reference sequence). CDR3 length: 14 residues. Losses at the gene ends were 5 bases for V and 7 bases for J; bases not matched to a gene: 6.

The chain has TRBV10-3 and TRBJ1-1, with 11 positions matching TRBD1. Per germline, CDR1 ENHRY and CDR2 SYGVKD. V was pared by 7 bases and J by 5 bases, with 6 bases of the junction left unmatched. The CDR3 contains 14 residues. CDR3 sequence (DNA): TGTGCCATCAACACGGGACAGGGGGAGACTGAAGCTTTCTTT. Protein: CAINTGQGETEAFF.

The CDR3 bases are TGTGCCATCAGGAGCCGGGATCGGGGGGCCGGGAATCAGCCCCAGCATTTT. Amino acid sequence: CAIRSRDRGAGNQPQHF. J is TRBJ1-5 and V is TRBV10-3, with D possibly TRBD1 on 6 matching bases. Germline CDR1 is ENHRY and CDR2 is SYGVKD. The CDR3 is made up of 17 amino acids. The ends were cut back, 6 bases at V and 4 bases at J, with 22 bases in the middle.

The chain carries TRBV25-1 and TRBJ1-2, with D uncertain. The length of the CDR3 is 11 residues. Trimming cost V 6 bases and J 5 bases, with 7 bases left between them. Germline CDR1 reads MGHDK; CDR2 reads SYGVNS. The CDR3 DNA follows: TGTGCCAGCAGACAGATATATGGCTACACCTTC. Its translation is CASRQIYGYTF.

Note on this clonotype: This could be a read error, since a much larger clone is one nucleotide away. V gene TRBV19 combines with J gene TRBJ2-5; 9 bases are shared with TRBD1. The CDR3 consists of 14 residues. With 8 bases clipped from V and 6 bases from J, the junction kept 10 bases outside the gene matches. CDR1 is LNHDA, CDR2 SQIVND, per germline (reference sequence). CDR3 residues: CASGPRQGGKTQYF. The CDR3 bases are TGTGCCAGTGGTCCGAGACAGGGGGGCAAGACCCAGTACTTC.

CDR3 nucleotide sequence: TGTGCCAGCAGCCCACAGAGCTGGGGAGAAGCTTTCTTT. This gives the protein CASSPQSWGEAFF. This chain links TRBV7-2 with TRBJ1-1; D unresolved. CDR3 length: 13 residues. With 5 bases removed from V and 8 bases from J, the gap between germline ends came to 15 bases. Germline-derived CDR1 and CDR2 are SGHTA and FQGNSA.

The V call is TRBV29-1, the J call TRBJ1-5, with a weak D call TRBD1 (6 bases). Germline V CDR1 and CDR2: SQVTM, ANQGSEA. V was pared by 4 bases and J by 8 bases, with 15 bases between. CDR3 length equals 13 residues. The CDR3 bases are TGCAGCGTTGGCCTGGGCAGGGGTAAGCCCCAGCATTTT. Translating it yields CSVGLGRGKPQHF.

On this clonotype: A read error may produce the germline difference seen at one junction end. The chain couples TRBV7-9 to TRBJ1-3; D not resolved. Germline loops: CDR1 SEHNR, CDR2 FQNEAQ (reference sequence). The CDR3 consists of 16 residues. The CDR3 region has the DNA TGTGCCAGCAGCTTAAGGGATTCTCAGCCTGGAAACACCATGTATTTT. Translation: CASSLRDSQPGNTMYF.

The rearrangement links TRBV12-3 or TRBV12-4 to TRBJ1-2, with 7 bases identical to TRBD1. V lost 3 bases to trimming and J lost 8 bases; unmatched junction nucleotides: 9. The CDR3 is 14 amino acids. This CDR3 reads CASSFGQAREGYTF. In DNA form, the CDR3 reads TGTGCCAGCAGTTTCGGACAGGCCCGGGAAGGCTACACCTTC.

This clonotype was seen only a few times. The V call is TRBV6-1, the J call TRBJ1-6, with D hard to call. This CDR3 is 13 amino acids long. CDR1 is MNHNS, CDR2 SASEGT, per germline. Trimming removed 2 bases at V and 9 bases at J, with 8 bases between. The CDR3 coding sequence is TGTGCCAGCAGTGAATTTAGTATTTCACCCCTCCACTTT. Translated: CASSEFSISPLHF.

A note on this clonotype: The junction and the germline gene differ at one end; a read error may be behind it. The chain uses TRBV7-2 and TRBJ1-2; TRBD1 might be the D (6 bases). CDR1 and CDR2 from the germline V gene are SGHTA and FQGNSA. The CDR3 covers 15 residues. CDR3 coding DNA: TGTGTCAGCAGCTTAAGGGGGGAAAGCTGGGGTGGCTACACCTTC. It specifies CVSSLRGESWGGYTF.

To note about this clonotype: Since a much larger clone is just one base distant, this may be a read error. This chain joins TRBV13 and TRBJ2-2; D call uncertain. Looked up from germline, CDR1 is PRHDT and CDR2 is FYEKMQ (reference sequence). This CDR3 region has 11 residues. Trimming cost V 6 bases and J 5 bases, with 4 bases left between them. This CDR3 is CASRCTGELFF. In nucleotides, the CDR3 is TGTGCCAGCAGATGTACCGGGGAGCTGTTTTTT.

In its sample, this clonotype was seen many times. V is TRBV20-1 and J is TRBJ1-6; D is unclear. Trimming removed 5 bases from V and 9 bases from J, with 20 bases in between. The germline gives CDR1 DFQATT, CDR2 SNEGSKA (reference sequence). The CDR3 is 15 residues long. The CDR3 protein is CSAGPPTATGSPLHF. The DNA of the CDR3 is TGCAGTGCTGGCCCCCCAACTGCAACGGGTTCACCCCTCCACTTT.

Worth noting for this clonotype: The junction shows a germline mismatch at one end, possibly a read error. V usage is TRBV7-7 and J usage is TRBJ2-5; a possible D gene is TRBD1 (8 bases). Germline V gives CDR1 SSHAT, CDR2 FNYEAQ (reference sequence). The length of the CDR3 is 16 residues. In DNA, the CDR3 is TGTGCTAGCAGCTCGACAGGGGACTACCTAGACGAGACCCAGTACTTC. This encodes CASSSTGDYLDETQYF.